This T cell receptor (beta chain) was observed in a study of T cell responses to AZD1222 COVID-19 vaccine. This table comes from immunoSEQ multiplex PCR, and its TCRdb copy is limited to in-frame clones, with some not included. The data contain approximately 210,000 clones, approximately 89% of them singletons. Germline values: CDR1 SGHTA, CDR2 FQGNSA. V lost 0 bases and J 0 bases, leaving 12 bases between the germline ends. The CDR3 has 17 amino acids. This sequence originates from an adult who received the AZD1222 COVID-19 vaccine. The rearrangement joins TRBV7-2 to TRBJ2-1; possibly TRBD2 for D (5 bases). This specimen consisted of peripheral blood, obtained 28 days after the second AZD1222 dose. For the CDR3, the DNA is TGTGCCAGCAGCTTAGCGGGAGCGCCAAGCTCCTACAATGAGCAGTTCTTC. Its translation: CASSLAGAPSSYNEQFF.